The 23 T cell receptor beta chains below were found in one sample sequenced in a study of blood T cells in healthy people across ages. A second PCR of about 6 to 12 cycles used a sample-barcoded 5' primer and a J-beta primer mix. Via MiXCR, TCRdb re-called the 5' RACE reads, giving one row per CDR3 protein. The sample shows roughly 560,000 distinct CDR3 sequences, 20% to 30% of them seen only once. This sample also appeared in a second study, on T cells of mothers and their children.

Sample: blood. Receptor source: a boy aged 5 to 17 in good health.

The chain recombines TRBV29-1 with TRBJ1-1; 7 bases are shared with TRBD1. Germline CDR1 reads SQVTM; CDR2 reads ANQGSEA. The V segment lost 7 bases and the J segment 5 bases; nucleotides outside the gene matches: 4. CDR3 length equals 11 residues. The CDR3 reads CSGKQGTEAFF. The CDR3 DNA is TGCAGCGGTAAACAGGGGACTGAAGCTTTCTTT. The full variable domain, its missing parts supplied by reference TRBV29-1 and TRBJ1-1, is SAVISQKPSRDICQRGTSLTIQCQVDSQVTMMFWYRQQPGQSLTLIATANQGSEATYESGFVIDKFPISRPNLTFSTLTVSNMSPEDSSIYLCSGKQGTEAFFGQGTRLTVV.

The V gene is TRBV5-1, the J gene TRBJ2-3, with 9 bases identical to TRBD1. Trimming at V came to 0 bases and at J to 9 bases, leaving 2 bases not matched to a gene. CDR1 is SGHRS, CDR2 YFSETQ, per germline. The CDR3 has 13 residues. The CDR3 nucleotides read TGCGCCAGCAGCTTGGGGGGGACAGGGACGCAGTATTTT. Its protein is CASSLGGTGTQYF.

Points on this clonotype: Sequence at one end of the junction differs from germline and may be a read error. The chain employs TRBV24-1 and TRBJ2-5, with 8 bases aligning to TRBD2. Looked up from germline, CDR1 is KGHDR and CDR2 is SFDVKD. The length of the CDR3 is 13 residues. The CDR3 sequence: CATSDDDAGTRDF. DNA for the CDR3: TGTGCCACCAGTGACGACGACGCCGGGACTAGGGACTTC.

The J gene is TRBJ2-2, the V gene TRBV18, with a weak D call TRBD1 (6 bases). The germline V gene has CDR1 KGHSH and CDR2 LQKENI. CDR3 length equals 17 residues. Deletions cut 2 bases from V and 3 bases from J, with 16 bases between. CDR3: CASSPIRNHRDTGELFF. The DNA of the CDR3 is TGTGCCAGCTCACCAATCCGGAACCACAGGGACACCGGGGAGCTGTTTTTT. Variable domain in full (rest from reference TRBV18 and TRBJ2-2): NAGVMQNPRHLVRRRGQEARLRCSPMKGHSHVYWYRQLPEEGLKFMVYLQKENIIDESGMPKERFSAEFPKEGPSILRIQQVVRGDSAAYFCASSPIRNHRDTGELFFGEGSRLTVL.

The chain recombines TRBV28 with TRBJ2-5; D is tentatively TRBD1 or TRBD2 (5 bases each). The germline V gene has CDR1 MDHEN and CDR2 SYDVKM. Trimming took off 2 bases at V and 2 bases at J, with 12 bases between the two ends. This CDR3 spans 15 amino acids. The CDR3 spells CASSLRGEPQETQYF. DNA of the CDR3: TGTGCCAGCAGTTTAAGAGGGGAACCTCAAGAGACCCAGTACTTC.

As to this clonotype: This clone may be a read error of a much larger clone one base away. The V call is TRBV20-1, the J call TRBJ1-2; D is ambiguous. The germline gives CDR1 DFQATT, CDR2 SNEGSKA (reference sequence). The CDR3 is made up of 13 amino acids. Trimming left V 0 bases short and J 6 bases short, with 11 bases between. The chain's CDR3 is CSARDGKAHGYTF. The CDR3 DNA follows: TGCAGTGCTAGAGACGGAAAGGCGCATGGCTACACCTTC.

This clonotype was detected a few times. This chain joins TRBV4-2 and TRBJ1-4, with D possibly matching TRBD1 (6 bases). Germline values: CDR1 LGHNA, CDR2 YNFKEQ. This CDR3 contains 16 residues. V was pared by 0 bases and J by 7 bases, with 15 bases between. For the CDR3, the DNA is TGTGCCAGCAGCCAAGAAGCCAGGGGCCTTGGTGAAAAACTGTTTTTT. It yields the protein CASSQEARGLGEKLFF.

This clonotype was seen ten or more times. The chain has TRBV29-1 and TRBJ2-7, with 9 bases lining up with TRBD1. The germline V gene has CDR1 SQVTM and CDR2 ANQGSEA. V shed 6 bases, J shed 1 base, and the junction held 4 bases outside the gene matches. The CDR3 length is 13 residues. In DNA form, the CDR3 reads TGCAGCGTGGCCGGGACAGGGTCCTACGAGCAGTACTTC. The encoded protein is CSVAGTGSYEQYF.

This clonotype was seen a handful of times. The chain combines TRBV5-1 with TRBJ1-1; a possible D gene is TRBD1 (5 bases). Deletions cut 3 bases from V and 3 bases from J, with 15 bases between. Germline V gives CDR1 SGHRS, CDR2 YFSETQ. This CDR3 has 15 residues. CDR3 sequence (DNA): TGCGCCAGCAGCTCGTGGGCCCCGGGGGACACTGAAGCTTTCTTT. This sequence encodes CASSSWAPGDTEAFF.

The chain uses TRBV4-3 and TRBJ1-5; 8 nucleotides align to TRBD1. The CDR3 is 17 residues long. Trimming took 0 bases from V and 6 from J; bases not matched to a gene: 10. Germline V lookup: CDR1 LGHNA, CDR2 YSLEER. The chain's CDR3 is CASSQDVTGVYGQPQHF. In DNA, the CDR3 is TGCGCCAGCAGCCAAGATGTGACAGGGGTATACGGTCAGCCCCAGCATTTT.

This clonotype was recorded at least ten times. The rearrangement uses TRBV14 and TRBJ2-7; 10 nucleotides align to TRBD2. This CDR3 is 15 amino acids long. J gave up 6 bases and V 1 base, and 6 bases lay outside the gene matches. Looked up from germline, CDR1 is SGHDN and CDR2 is FVKESK. The CDR3 reads CASSQALAGAVEQYF. The CDR3 bases are TGTGCCAGCAGCCAAGCGCTAGCGGGAGCAGTCGAGCAGTACTTC.

V gene TRBV12-3 or TRBV12-4 combines with J gene TRBJ1-5, with D perhaps matching TRBD1 (5 bases). CDR3 length equals 15 residues. Trimming took off 5 bases at V and 4 bases at J, with 15 bases between the two ends. The CDR3 region is CASSPQGLGNQPQHF. CDR3 DNA sequence: TGTGCCAGCAGTCCCCAGGGCCTTGGAAATCAGCCCCAGCATTTT.

This clonotype was detected a few times. The chain joins TRBV7-9 to TRBJ2-7, with D unclear. Germline CDR1 and CDR2: SEHNR and FQNEAQ (reference sequence). The CDR3 spans 12 residues. The V and J ends lost 7 bases and 3 bases respectively, with 10 bases between them. The DNA of the CDR3 is TGTGCCAGCAACACGGGTTTCTACGAGCAGTACTTC. Translated: CASNTGFYEQYF.

V usage is TRBV6-5 and J usage is TRBJ1-2; tentatively, D is TRBD1 (5 bases). V was clipped by 3 bases and J by 4 bases, with 9 bases between them. There are 13 residues in the CDR3. The V gene's germline CDR1 is MNHEY and CDR2 SVGAGI. CDR3 coding DNA: TGTGCCAGCAGTTATCAGGGTATCTATGGCTACACCTTC. It codes for CASSYQGIYGYTF.

The chain combines TRBV5-5 with TRBJ1-4; no definite D call. Germline loops: CDR1 SGHKS, CDR2 YYEKEE (reference sequence). V was clipped by 6 bases and J by 4 bases, with 10 bases between them. This CDR3 comprises 13 residues. CDR3 nucleotide sequence: TGTGCCAGCACCCTCCGATTTAATGAAAAACTGTTTTTT. This encodes CASTLRFNEKLFF.

This clonotype appeared a few times. V usage is TRBV7-9 and J usage is TRBJ1-1, with unresolved D. CDR1 is SEHNR and CDR2 is FQNEAQ in the germline V gene (reference sequence). This CDR3 region has 14 residues. V was trimmed by 5 bases and J by 2 bases, leaving 12 bases between them. The CDR3 DNA reads TGTGCCAGCAGCCCTTTGGTAGATAACACTGAAGCTTTCTTT. It is translated as CASSPLVDNTEAFF. Based on the CDR3 plus reference TRBV7-9 and TRBJ1-1, the full variable domain is DTGVSQNPRHKITKRGQNVTFRCDPISEHNRLYWYRQTLGQGPEFLTYFQNEAQLEKSRLLSDRFSAERPKGSFSTLEIQRTEQGDSAMYLCASSPLVDNTEAFFGQGTRLTVV.

This clonotype occurred many times. The gene calls are TRBV7-9 and TRBJ2-5; 9 bases match TRBD2. Germline assignment: CDR1 SEHNR and CDR2 FQNEAQ (reference sequence). The CDR3 is 16 amino acids. Germline trimming cut 2 bases from V and 11 bases from J; bases unmatched to any gene: 15. CDR3 sequence: CASSLNWREGREEQYF. The CDR3 region has the DNA TGTGCCAGCAGCTTAAACTGGCGGGAGGGCCGTGAAGAGCAGTACTTC.

This clonotype has only a few counts. This chain joins TRBV29-1 and TRBJ2-7; no clear D gene. CDR3 size: 12 residues. Germline loops: CDR1 SQVTM, CDR2 ANQGSEA. The V end lost 4 bases, the J end lost 3 bases, and 10 bases lay between the germline ends. CDR3 in amino acids: CSVGSSVYEQYF. The CDR3 DNA reads TGCAGCGTTGGGAGCTCCGTCTACGAGCAGTACTTC.

This clonotype has ten or more counts. The rearrangement joins TRBV4-3 to TRBJ2-2, with D unclear. V lost 0 bases to trimming and J lost 6 bases, with 14 bases between them. The germline V gene encodes CDR1 LGHNA and CDR2 YSLEER. This CDR3 has 16 residues. CDR3 in amino acids: CASSQDGPGGAGELFF. In DNA form, the CDR3 reads TGCGCCAGCAGCCAAGATGGGCCAGGTGGGGCCGGGGAGCTGTTTTTT.

This clonotype was detected only a few times. V usage is TRBV29-1 and J usage is TRBJ2-7, with D possibly matching TRBD2 (5 bases). Trimming pared 0 bases from V and 3 bases from J, leaving 9 bases between. The CDR3 totals 13 residues. Germline V lookup: CDR1 SQVTM, CDR2 ANQGSEA. The CDR3 DNA sequence: TGCAGCGTTGAAGATCCTAGCATCTACGAGCAGTACTTC. Protein product: CSVEDPSIYEQYF.

The chain links TRBV5-4 to TRBJ2-5; 9 nucleotides line up with TRBD2. The DNA end is more similar to TRBJ2-7, so the J call may be wrong. CDR1 SGHNT and CDR2 YYREEE come from the germline V gene (reference sequence). CDR3 length: 15 residues. The CDR3 loop is CASSLGGGGAHEQYF. Written as DNA, the CDR3 is TGTGCCAGCAGCTTGGGAGGCGGGGGGGCCCACGAGCAGTACTTC.

J is TRBJ1-3 and V is TRBV9; weak D call: TRBD1 (6 bases). V lost 0 bases and J 2 bases, leaving 12 bases between the germline ends. Germline V gives CDR1 SGDLS, CDR2 YYNGEE. This CDR3 region has 16 residues. CDR3 nucleotide sequence: TGTGCCAGCAGCGTAGAAGGGGGAGTAACTGGAAACACCATATATTTT. Residues: CASSVEGGVTGNTIYF.

The chain links TRBV20-1 to TRBJ2-3; D not resolved. This CDR3 region has 14 residues. Between the trimmed V and J ends, which lost 4 bases and 1 base, there was a span of 12 bases. The germline gives CDR1 DFQATT, CDR2 SNEGSKA (reference sequence). CDR3 residues: CSATPGPRTDTQYF. The CDR3 nucleotides are TGCAGTGCTACTCCCGGGCCACGCACAGATACGCAGTATTTT.